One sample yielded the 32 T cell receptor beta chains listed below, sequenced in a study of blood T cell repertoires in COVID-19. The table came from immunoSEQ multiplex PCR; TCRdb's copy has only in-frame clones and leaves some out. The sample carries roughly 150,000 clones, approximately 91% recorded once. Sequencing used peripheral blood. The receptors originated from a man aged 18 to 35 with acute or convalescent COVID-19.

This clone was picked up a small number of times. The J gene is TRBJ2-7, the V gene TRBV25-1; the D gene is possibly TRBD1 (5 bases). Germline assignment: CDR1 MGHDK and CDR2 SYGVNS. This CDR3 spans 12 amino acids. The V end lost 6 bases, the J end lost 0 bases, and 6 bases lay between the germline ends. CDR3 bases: TGTGCCAGCAGGGACATCTCCTACGAGCAGTACTTC. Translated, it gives CASRDISYEQYF.

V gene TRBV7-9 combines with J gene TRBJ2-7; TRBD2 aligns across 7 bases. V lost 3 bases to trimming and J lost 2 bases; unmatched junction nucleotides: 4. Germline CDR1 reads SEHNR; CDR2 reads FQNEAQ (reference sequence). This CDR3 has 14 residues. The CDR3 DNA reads TGTGCCAGCAGCTTTGGCGGGAGCGCCTACGAGCAGTACTTC. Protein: CASSFGGSAYEQYF.

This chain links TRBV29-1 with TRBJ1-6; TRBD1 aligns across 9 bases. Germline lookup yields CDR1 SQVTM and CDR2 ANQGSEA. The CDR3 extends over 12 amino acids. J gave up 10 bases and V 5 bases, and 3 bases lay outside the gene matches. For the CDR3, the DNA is TGCAGCGTTCGGACAGGGGACTCACCCCTCCACTTT. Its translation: CSVRTGDSPLHF.

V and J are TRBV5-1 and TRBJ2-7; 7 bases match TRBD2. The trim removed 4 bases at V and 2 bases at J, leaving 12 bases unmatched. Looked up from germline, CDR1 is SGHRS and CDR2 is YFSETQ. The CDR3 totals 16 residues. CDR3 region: CASSPISAGSTYEQYF. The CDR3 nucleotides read TGCGCCAGCAGCCCTATCTCAGCGGGGTCAACCTACGAGCAGTACTTC.

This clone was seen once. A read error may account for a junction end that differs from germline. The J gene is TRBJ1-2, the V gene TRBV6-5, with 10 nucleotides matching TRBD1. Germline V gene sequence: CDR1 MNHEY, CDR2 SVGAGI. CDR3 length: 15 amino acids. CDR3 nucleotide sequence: TGTGCCAGCAGTTTCCAGAGCCTGGACAGGGGGAAAGCTGCCTTC. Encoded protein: CASSFQSLDRGKAAF.

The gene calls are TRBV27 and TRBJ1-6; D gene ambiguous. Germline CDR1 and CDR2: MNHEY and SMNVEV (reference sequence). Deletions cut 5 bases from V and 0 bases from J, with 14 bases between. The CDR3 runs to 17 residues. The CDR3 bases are TGTGCCAGCAGTCCGACCCGGGGAAGCTCCTATAATTCACCCCTCCACTTT. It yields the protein CASSPTRGSSYNSPLHF.

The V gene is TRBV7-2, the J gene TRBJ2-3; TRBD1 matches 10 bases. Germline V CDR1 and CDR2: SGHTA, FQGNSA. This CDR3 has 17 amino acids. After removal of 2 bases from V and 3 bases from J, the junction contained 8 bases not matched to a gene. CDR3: CASSLSADRGRTDTQYF. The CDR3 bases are TGTGCCAGCAGCTTAAGTGCTGACAGGGGGCGTACAGATACGCAGTATTTT.

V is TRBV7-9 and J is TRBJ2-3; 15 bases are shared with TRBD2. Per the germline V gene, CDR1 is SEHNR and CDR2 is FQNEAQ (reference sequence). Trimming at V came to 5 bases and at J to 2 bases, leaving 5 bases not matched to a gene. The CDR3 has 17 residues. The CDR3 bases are TGTGCCAGCAGCCACAGGACTAGCGGGAGGGCCACAGATACGCAGTATTTT. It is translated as CASSHRTSGRATDTQYF.

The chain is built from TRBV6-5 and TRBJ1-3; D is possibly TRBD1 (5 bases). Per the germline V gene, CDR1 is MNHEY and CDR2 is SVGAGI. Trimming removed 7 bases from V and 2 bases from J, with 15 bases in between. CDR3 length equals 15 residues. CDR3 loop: CASTAGGTAGNTIYF. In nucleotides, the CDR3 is TGTGCCAGCACCGCCGGGGGGACGGCTGGAAACACCATATATTTT.

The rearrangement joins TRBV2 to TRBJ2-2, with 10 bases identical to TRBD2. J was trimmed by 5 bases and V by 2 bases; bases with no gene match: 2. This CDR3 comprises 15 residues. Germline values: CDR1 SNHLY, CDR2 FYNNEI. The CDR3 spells CASSELAGVTGELFF. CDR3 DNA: TGTGCCAGCAGTGAACTAGCGGGAGTGACCGGGGAGCTGTTTTTT.

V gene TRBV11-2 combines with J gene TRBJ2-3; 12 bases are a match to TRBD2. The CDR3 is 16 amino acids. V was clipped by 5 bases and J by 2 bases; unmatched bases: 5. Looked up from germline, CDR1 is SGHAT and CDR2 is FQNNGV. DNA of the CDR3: TGTGCCAGCAGCCCTCTAGCGGGGGGGCCCACAGATACGCAGTATTTT. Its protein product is CASSPLAGGPTDTQYF.

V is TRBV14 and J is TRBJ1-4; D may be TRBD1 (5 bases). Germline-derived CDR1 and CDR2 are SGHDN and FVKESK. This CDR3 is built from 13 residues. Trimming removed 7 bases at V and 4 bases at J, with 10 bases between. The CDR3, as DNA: TGTGCCAGCACGCGGGGCCATAATGAAAAACTGTTTTTT. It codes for CASTRGHNEKLFF.

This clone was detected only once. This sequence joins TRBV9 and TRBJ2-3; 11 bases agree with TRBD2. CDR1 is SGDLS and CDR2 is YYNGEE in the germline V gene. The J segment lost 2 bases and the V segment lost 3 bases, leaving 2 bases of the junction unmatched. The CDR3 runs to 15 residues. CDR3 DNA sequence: TGTGCCAGCAGCGGGGGACTAGCGGTCACAGATACGCAGTATTTT. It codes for CASSGGLAVTDTQYF.

In DNA form, the CDR3 reads TGTGCCAGCAGAATGGGACAGGGGAACTATGAGCAGTTCTTC. Its translation: CASRMGQGNYEQFF. The V call is TRBV2, the J call TRBJ2-1, with 10 bases that match TRBD1. The germline V gene encodes CDR1 SNHLY and CDR2 FYNNEI. This CDR3 comprises 14 residues. With V trimmed by 6 bases and J by 8 bases, 7 bases remained unmatched.

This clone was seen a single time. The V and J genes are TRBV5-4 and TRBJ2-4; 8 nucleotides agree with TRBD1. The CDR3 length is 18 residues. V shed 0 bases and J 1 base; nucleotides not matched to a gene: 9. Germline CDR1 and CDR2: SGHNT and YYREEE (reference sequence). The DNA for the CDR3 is TGTGCCAGCAGCTTGGAACTACCTCAGGGGGCGGCCAAAAACATTCAGTACTTC. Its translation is CASSLELPQGAAKNIQYF. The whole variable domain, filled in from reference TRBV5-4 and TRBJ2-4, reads ETGVTQSPTHLIKTRGQQVTLRCSSQSGHNTVSWYQQALGQGPQFIFQYYREEENGRGNFPPRFSGLQFPNYSSELNVNALELDDSALYLCASSLELPQGAAKNIQYFGAGTRLSVL.

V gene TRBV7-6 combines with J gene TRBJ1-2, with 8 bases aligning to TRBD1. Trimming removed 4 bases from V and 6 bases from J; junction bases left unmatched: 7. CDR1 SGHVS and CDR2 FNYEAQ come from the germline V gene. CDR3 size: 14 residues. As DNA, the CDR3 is TGTGCCAGCAGCTCGACAGGGGAAGGAGATGGCTACACCTTC. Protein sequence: CASSSTGEGDGYTF.

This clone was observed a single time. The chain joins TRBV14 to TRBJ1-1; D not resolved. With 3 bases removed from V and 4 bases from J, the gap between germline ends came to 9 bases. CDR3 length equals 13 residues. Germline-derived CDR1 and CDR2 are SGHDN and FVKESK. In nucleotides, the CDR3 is TGTGCCAGCAGCCATGGAGGAGCCACTGAAGCTTTCTTT. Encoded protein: CASSHGGATEAFF. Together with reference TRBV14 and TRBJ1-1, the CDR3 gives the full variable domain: EAGVTQFPSHSVIEKGQTVTLRCDPISGHDNLYWYRRVMGKEIKFLLHFVKESKQDESGMPNNRFLAERTGGTYSTLKVQPAELEDSGVYFCASSHGGATEAFFGQGTRLTVV.

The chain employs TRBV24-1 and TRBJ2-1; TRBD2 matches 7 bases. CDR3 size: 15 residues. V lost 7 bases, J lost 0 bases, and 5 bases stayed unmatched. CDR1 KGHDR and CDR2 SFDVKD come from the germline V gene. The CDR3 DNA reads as TGTGCCACCAGCGTGCGGGGGAGCTCCTACAATGAGCAGTTCTTC. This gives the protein CATSVRGSSYNEQFF.

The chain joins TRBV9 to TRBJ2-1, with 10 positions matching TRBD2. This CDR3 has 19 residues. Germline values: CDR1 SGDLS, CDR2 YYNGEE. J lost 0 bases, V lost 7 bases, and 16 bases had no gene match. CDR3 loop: CASAQGKLAGKSSYNEQFF. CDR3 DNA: TGTGCCAGCGCCCAGGGTAAACTAGCGGGGAAGAGCTCCTACAATGAGCAGTTCTTC.

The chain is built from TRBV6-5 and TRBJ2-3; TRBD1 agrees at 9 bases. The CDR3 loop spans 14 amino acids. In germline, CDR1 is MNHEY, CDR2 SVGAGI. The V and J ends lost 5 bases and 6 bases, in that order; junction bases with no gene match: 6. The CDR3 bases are TGTGCCAGCAGTCAAAACAGGGGGCGGGATACGCAGTATTTT. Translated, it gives CASSQNRGRDTQYF.

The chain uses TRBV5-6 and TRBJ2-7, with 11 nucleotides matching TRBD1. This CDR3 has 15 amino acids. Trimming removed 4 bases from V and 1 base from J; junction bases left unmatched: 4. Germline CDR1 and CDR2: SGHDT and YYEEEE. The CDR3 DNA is TGTGCCAGCAGCCGGACAGGGGGCTATTCCTACGAGCAGTACTTC. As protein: CASSRTGGYSYEQYF.

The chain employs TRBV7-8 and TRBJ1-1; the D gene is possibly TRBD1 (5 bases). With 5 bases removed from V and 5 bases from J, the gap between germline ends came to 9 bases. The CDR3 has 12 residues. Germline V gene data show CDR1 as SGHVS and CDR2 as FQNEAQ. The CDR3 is CASSGGGTEAFF. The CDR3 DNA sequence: TGTGCCAGCAGCGGGGGGGGAACTGAAGCTTTCTTT.

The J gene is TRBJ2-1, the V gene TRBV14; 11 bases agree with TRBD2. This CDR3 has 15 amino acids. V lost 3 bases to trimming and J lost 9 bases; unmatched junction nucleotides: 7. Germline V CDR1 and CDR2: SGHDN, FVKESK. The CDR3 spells CASSQRLAGTGEQFF. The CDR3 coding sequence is TGTGCCAGCAGCCAGAGACTAGCGGGGACAGGTGAGCAGTTCTTC.

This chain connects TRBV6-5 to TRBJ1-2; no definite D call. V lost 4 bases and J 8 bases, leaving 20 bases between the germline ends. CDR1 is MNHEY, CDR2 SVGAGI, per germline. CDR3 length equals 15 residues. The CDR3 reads CASSFTSGSSKGYTF. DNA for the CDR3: TGTGCCAGCAGTTTTACCTCCGGGAGCTCGAAAGGCTACACCTTC.

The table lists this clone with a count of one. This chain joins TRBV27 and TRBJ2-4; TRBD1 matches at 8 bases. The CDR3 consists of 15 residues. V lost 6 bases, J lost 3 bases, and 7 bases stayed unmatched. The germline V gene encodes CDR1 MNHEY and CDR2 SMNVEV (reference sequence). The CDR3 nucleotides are TGTGCCAGCAGAACGACAGGGGACGACAAAAACATTCAGTACTTC. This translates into CASRTTGDDKNIQYF.

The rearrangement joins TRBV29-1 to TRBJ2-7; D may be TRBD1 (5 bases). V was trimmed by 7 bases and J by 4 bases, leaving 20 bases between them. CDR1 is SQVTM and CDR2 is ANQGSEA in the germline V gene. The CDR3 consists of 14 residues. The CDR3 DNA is TGCAGCGCTATACTCAACGACCGACAGTACGAGCAGTACTTC. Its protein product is CSAILNDRQYEQYF.

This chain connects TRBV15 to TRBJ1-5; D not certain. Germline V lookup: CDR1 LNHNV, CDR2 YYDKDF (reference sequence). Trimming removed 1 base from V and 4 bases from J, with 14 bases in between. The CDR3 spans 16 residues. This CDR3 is CATSRVGGSINQPQHF. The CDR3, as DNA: TGTGCCACCAGCAGAGTTGGTGGGAGCATTAATCAGCCCCAGCATTTT.

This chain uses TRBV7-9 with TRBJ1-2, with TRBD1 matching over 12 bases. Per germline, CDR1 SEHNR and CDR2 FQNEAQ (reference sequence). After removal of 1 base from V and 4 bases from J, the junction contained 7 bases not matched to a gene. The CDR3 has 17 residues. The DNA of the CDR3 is TGTGCCAGCAGCTTAGTGGGACAGGGGGCTCAGGGCTATGGCTACACCTTC. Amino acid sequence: CASSLVGQGAQGYGYTF.

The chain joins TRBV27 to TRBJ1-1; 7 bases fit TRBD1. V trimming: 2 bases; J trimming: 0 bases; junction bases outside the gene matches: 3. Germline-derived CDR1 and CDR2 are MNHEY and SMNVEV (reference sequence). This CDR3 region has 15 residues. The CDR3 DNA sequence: TGTGCCAGCAGTTTAGAGGGGGCAATGAACACTGAAGCTTTCTTT. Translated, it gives CASSLEGAMNTEAFF.

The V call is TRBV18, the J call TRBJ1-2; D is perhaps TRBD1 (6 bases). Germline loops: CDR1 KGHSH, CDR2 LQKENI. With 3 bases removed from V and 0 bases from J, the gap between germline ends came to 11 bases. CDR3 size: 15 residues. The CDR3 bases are TGTGCCAGCTCACCCCCAGGGGTGGCTAACTATGGCTACACCTTC. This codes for CASSPPGVANYGYTF.

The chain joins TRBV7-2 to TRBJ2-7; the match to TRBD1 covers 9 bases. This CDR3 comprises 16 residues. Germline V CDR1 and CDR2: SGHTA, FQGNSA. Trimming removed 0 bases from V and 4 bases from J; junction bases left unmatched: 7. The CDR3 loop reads CASSLARQGGRYEQYF. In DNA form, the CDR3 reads TGTGCCAGCAGCTTAGCTCGACAGGGGGGGCGATACGAGCAGTACTTC.

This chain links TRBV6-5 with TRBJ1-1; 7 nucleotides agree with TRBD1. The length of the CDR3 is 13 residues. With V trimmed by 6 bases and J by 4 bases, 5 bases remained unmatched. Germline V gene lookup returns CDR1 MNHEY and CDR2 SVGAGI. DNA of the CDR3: TGTGCCAGCAGAAATAACAGGGGCACTGAAGCTTTCTTT. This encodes CASRNNRGTEAFF.